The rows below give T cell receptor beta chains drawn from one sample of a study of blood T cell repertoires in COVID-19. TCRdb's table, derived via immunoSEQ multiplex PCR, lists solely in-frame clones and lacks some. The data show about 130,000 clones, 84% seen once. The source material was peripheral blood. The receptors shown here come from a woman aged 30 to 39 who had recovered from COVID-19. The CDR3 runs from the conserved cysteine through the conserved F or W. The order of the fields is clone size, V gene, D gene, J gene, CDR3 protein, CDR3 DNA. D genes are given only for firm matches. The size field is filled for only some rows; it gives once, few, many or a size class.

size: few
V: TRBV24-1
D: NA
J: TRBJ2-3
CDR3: CATSDYKAAVGTDTQYF
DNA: TGTGCCACCAGTGATTATAAGGCGGCCGTGGGCACAGATACGCAGTATTTT

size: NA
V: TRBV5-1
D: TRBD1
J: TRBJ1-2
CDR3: CASSRITLDRGFDYGYTF
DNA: TGCGCCAGCAGCCGCATCACCCTTGACAGGGGGTTTGACTATGGCTACACCTTC

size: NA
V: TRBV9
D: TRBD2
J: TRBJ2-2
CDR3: CASSVVAGGRTGELFF
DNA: TGTGCCAGCAGCGTAGTAGCGGGGGGCCGCACCGGGGAGCTGTTTTTT

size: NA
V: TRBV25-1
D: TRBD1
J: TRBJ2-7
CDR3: CASSPGGYEQYF
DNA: TGTGCCAGCAGTCCAGGGGGCTACGAGCAGTACTTC

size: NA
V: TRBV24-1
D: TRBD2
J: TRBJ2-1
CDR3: CATSKGGSYNEQFF
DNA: TGTGCCACCAGTAAGGGAGGGAGTTACAATGAGCAGTTCTTC

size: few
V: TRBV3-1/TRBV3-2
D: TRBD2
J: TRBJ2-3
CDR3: CASSRLAGRDTQYF
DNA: TGTGCCAGCAGCCGTCTAGCGGGGCGAGATACGCAGTATTTT

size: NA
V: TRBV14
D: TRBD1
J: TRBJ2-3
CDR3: CASSRPGQELLWGTDTQYF
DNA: TGTGCCAGCAGCCGTCCGGGACAGGAATTGTTGTGGGGCACAGATACGCAGTATTTT

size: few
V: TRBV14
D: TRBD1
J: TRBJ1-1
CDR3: CASSQDRGTGTEAFF
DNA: TGTGCCAGCAGCCAAGATCGGGGGACAGGAACTGAAGCTTTCTTT

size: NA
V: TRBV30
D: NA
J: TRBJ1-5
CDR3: CAWSTQTQGGNQPQHF
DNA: TGTGCCTGGAGTACACAAACACAGGGAGGCAATCAGCCCCAGCATTTT

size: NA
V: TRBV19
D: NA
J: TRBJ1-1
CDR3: CASSIGEGAGAEAFF
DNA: TGTGCCAGTAGTATCGGGGAAGGGGCAGGGGCTGAAGCTTTCTTT

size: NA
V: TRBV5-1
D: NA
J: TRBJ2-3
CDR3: CASSTAWGRAEMDTQYF
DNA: TGCGCCAGCAGCACTGCGTGGGGGCGAGCCGAAATGGATACGCAGTATTTT

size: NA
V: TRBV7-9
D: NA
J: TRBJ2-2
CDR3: CASSSSGDYTGELFF
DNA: TGTGCCAGCAGCTCGAGCGGAGACTACACCGGGGAGCTGTTTTTT

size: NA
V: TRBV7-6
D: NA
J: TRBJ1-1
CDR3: CASSLEDRPNTEAFF
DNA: TGTGCCAGCAGCTTGGAGGACAGACCGAACACTGAAGCTTTCTTT

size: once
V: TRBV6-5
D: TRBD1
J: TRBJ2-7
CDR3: CASSYSGDRVSEQYF
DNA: TGTGCCAGCAGTTACTCGGGGGACAGGGTGAGTGAGCAGTACTTC

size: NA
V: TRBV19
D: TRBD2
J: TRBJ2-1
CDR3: CASSILASGRNEQFF
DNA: TGTGCCAGTAGTATCTTGGCTAGCGGTAGGAATGAGCAGTTCTTC

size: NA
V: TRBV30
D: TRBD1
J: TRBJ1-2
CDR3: CAWSTEWTGQDGYTF
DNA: TGTGCCTGGAGTACAGAATGGACAGGGCAAGATGGCTACACCTTC

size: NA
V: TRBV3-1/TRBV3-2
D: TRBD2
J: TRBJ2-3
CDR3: CASSLRLAGRGDTQYF
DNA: TGTGCCAGCAGTCTCCGCCTAGCGGGCCGAGGAGATACGCAGTATTTT

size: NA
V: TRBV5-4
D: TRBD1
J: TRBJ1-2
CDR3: CASSWGTGPANYGYTF
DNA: TGTGCCAGCAGCTGGGGGACAGGCCCAGCTAACTATGGCTACACCTTC

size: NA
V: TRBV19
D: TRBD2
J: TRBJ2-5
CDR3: CASRLTSGRWETQYF
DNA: TGTGCCAGTAGACTTACTAGCGGAAGATGGGAGACCCAGTACTTC

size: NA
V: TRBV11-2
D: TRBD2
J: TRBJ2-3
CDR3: CASSGSGGRGADTQYF
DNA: TGTGCCAGCAGCGGGAGCGGGGGCCGGGGGGCAGATACGCAGTATTTT

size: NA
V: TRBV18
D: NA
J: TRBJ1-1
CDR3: CASSPPDGGRNTEAFF
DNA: TGTGCCAGCTCACCACCCGATGGGGGCAGGAACACTGAAGCTTTCTTT

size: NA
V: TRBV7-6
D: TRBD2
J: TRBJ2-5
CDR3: CASRATSGGPETQYF
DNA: TGTGCCAGCAGGGCTACTAGCGGGGGCCCAGAGACCCAGTACTTC